Reported below is one TCR beta chain. Its antigen target is currently unknown. Base qualities are missing; no much larger clone stands one base away. For the CD8 naive samples, CD45RO-negative cells were positively selected for CCR7, yielding a CD45RA+CCR7+ population from which TemRA cells were excluded. Donors were healthy HIV-negative adults with no recently reported acute infections or vaccinations. Only Caucasian adults living in Nashville, Tennessee, USA were represented among the donors. Blood was obtained by leukapheresis, after which PBMCs were separated by Ficoll-Histopaque density gradient centrifugation and cryopreserved in liquid nitrogen vapor phase. Purity and quantity of every magnetically sorted T cell population were checked by analytical flow cytometry. Each sorted fraction had its genomic DNA isolated and then quantified by UV absorbance on a Nanodrop 2000c. This specimen belongs to a study of shared clonotypes between healthy human individuals (dated by TCRdb to the early 2020s). Turning to the overall study: A couple of women and a few men aged 18 to 49 years were included in the cohort. To increase sequencing depth and limit assay-specific biases, different laboratories used diverse techniques to prepare libraries and sequence TCR repertoires. Per donor, leukapheresis produced somewhere between about 0.9 and 9.5 billion PBMCs. The study deeply sequenced blood TCR repertoires of about five healthy adults to estimate repertoire size and the extent of clonotype sharing between individuals. Per donor, three plates each were used for CD4 naive and CD4 memory, two for CD8 naive, and one for CD8 memory.

Using the deep immunoSEQ assay, multiplex PCR amplified TCR CDR3 regions from genomic DNA. Extracted genomic DNA from each cell subset was distributed evenly across all wells of several immunoSEQ 96-well plates, and each plate was treated as a replicate. For sorted subsets, approximately 190 ng of genomic DNA, equivalent to around 30,000 T cell genomes, went into each replicate PCR. Purified libraries were quantified with a Qubit 3.0 fluorometer, sized on a Bioanalyzer 2100, and re-quantified with the KAPA Library Quantification kit. Every immunoSEQ 96-well plate was sequenced on a separate single-read 150-cycle Illumina NextSeq 550 flow cell. The paper's processing steps were these. The immunoSEQ output contained only junctional sequences without quality scores, so filtering could not match that applied to full-length reads. Sequences were annotated with PyIR, a Python wrapper for IgBLAST v1.9, and V/J genes and CDR3 were assigned using IMGT germline references. Reads were filtered out if the reads had weak V/J assignments (E-value above 1e-6), no CDR3, stop codons, out-of-frame junctions, or ambiguous translated residues. A V3J clonotype was defined by an identical inferred V gene, J gene, and CDR3 amino acid sequence. The percentage overlap between two repertoires was calculated by dividing the number of shared unique clonotypes by the size of the smaller repertoire. Repertoire richness was assessed with RTK rarefaction, the Chao1 estimator, and Recon v2.1 estimates of unobserved clonotypes. Generation probabilities for all TCRbeta clonotypes obtained by the gDNA method from a handful of donors were computed using OLGA. In its TCRdb copy, this immuneACCESS table keeps in-frame sequences only and misses some clones. Where compared with another copy, unresolved V genes explain less than half of these, and the others have no known cause. From that table come the V and J calls and clone size; the DNA was used to work out D and trimming. Present in this sample are hundreds of thousands of clones, about 91% of which were seen just once. 24% of the sample lies in the top ten.

According to the germline V gene, CDR1 reads MDHEN and CDR2 reads SYDVKM. V loses 5 bases, J loses 1 base, and the germline ends lie 12 bases apart. From the cysteine up to the phenylalanine, the CDR3 has a length of 15 residues. Only the CDR3 region is kept as DNA, spanning 45 bases read in frame from base 1. Broader findings and caveats from the paper: Based on pairwise subsampling, the degree of clonotype sharing among donors was expected to be affected by sequencing depth. When four donors were compared, the shared fraction of clonotypes was about 5.2% for naive CD4, around 3.6% for naive CD8, 2.3% for memory CD4, and roughly 0.4% for memory CD8. Higher generation probabilities were observed for clonotypes shared by all four sorted-subset donors than for non-shared clonotypes. Estimated clonotype richness was generally larger for naive than for memory subsets. Incomplete sequencing was indicated by rarefaction of sorted-subset datasets, despite the large sequencing depth. Sampling was restricted to blood, and TCR repertoires in tissue are likely to differ from TCR repertoires in blood. Because the study included only a small number of donors, the genetic and exposure-history diversity represented was limited.

What was sequenced was naive CD8+ T cells sorted from blood. Taken with the paper, the label for cell subset or site translates to: CD45RA+CCR7+. This chain is built from TRBV28 and TRBJ1-3; the D gene is possibly TRBD1, with 6 bases matching. The receptor was derived from a man aged 30-40 years in good health. At the DNA level, the sequence is TGTGCCAGCAGTCACAGGGACGCGTCTGGAAACACCATATATTTT. Its amino acids are CASSHRDASGNTIYF.